One and the same sample provided the 8 T cell receptor beta chains below, sequenced in a study of shared clonotypes between healthy human individuals. Measured with immunoSEQ multiplex PCR; TCRdb has only the in-frame clones, and not every one. The table has about 680,000 clones, roughly 70% seen once; the top ten hold less than 2%. The specimen was memory CD4+ T cells sorted from blood. Subset described: CD45RA-negative fraction. The receptors here all came from a woman aged 25-40 years in good health.

The table lists this clone with a count of one. The chain combines TRBV19 with TRBJ1-2, with unresolved D. The germline V gene encodes CDR1 LNHDA and CDR2 SQIVND (reference sequence). V lost 9 bases and J 8 bases, leaving 22 bases between the germline ends. This CDR3 is 14 amino acids long. CDR3 in amino acids: CASTPQITGSGYTF. The CDR3 DNA is TGTGCCAGCACCCCCCAGATTACTGGCTCCGGCTACACCTTC.

This clone has only a few counts. V usage is TRBV5-6 and J usage is TRBJ1-2; D perhaps matches TRBD1 (6 bases). Trimming took 5 bases from V and 9 from J, leaving 20 bases between them. CDR1 is SGHDT and CDR2 is YYEEEE in the germline V gene. The CDR3 loop spans 14 amino acids. The CDR3 sequence: CASRPGARTIRYTF. DNA for the CDR3: TGTGCCAGCAGGCCAGGGGCCCGAACTATCCGCTACACCTTC. Full variable domain (missing parts from reference TRBV5-6 and TRBJ1-2): DAGVTQSPTHLIKTRGQQVTLRCSPKSGHDTVSWYQQALGQGPQFIFQYYEEEERQRGNFPDRFSGHQFPNYSSELNVNALLLGDSALYLCASRPGARTIRYTFGSGTRLTVV.

The chain recombines TRBV27 with TRBJ2-2, with D perhaps given as TRBD1 or TRBD2 (6 bases each). The CDR3 spans 15 residues. With 7 bases removed from V and 7 bases from J, the gap between germline ends came to 19 bases. CDR1 and CDR2 from the germline V gene are MNHEY and SMNVEV (reference sequence). In nucleotides, the CDR3 is TGTGCCAGCACCGCTTCAGGGGCGGGGATCGGGGAGCTGTTTTTT. This gives the protein CASTASGAGIGELFF.

This clone appeared a single time. It differs at one base from a far larger clone, so likely a read error. The sample carries other DNA sequences with the same CDR3. This rearrangement joins TRBV7-8 to TRBJ2-3; 8 nucleotides align to TRBD2. The CDR3 totals 15 residues. V was clipped by 3 bases and J by 0 bases; unmatched bases: 2. Looked up from germline, CDR1 is SGHVS and CDR2 is FQNEAQ. CDR3 amino acids: CASSFSGTSTDTQYF. The CDR3 nucleotides read TGTGCCAGCAGCTTTAGCGGGACTAGCACAGATACGCAGTATTTT.

The V call is TRBV19, the J call TRBJ2-7; D may be TRBD2 (6 bases). Germline lookup yields CDR1 LNHDA and CDR2 SQIVND (reference sequence). Trimming removed 2 bases at V and 9 bases at J, with 14 bases between. The CDR3 consists of 13 residues. This CDR3 is CASSITHRGGQYF. DNA of the CDR3: TGTGCCAGTAGTATAACCCATAGGGGAGGGCAGTACTTC.

This clone was seen a handful of times. This chain joins TRBV10-1 and TRBJ2-3; 10 bases are a match to TRBD2. The CDR3 extends over 16 amino acids. Per germline, CDR1 WNHNN and CDR2 SYGVQD (reference sequence). The V and J ends lost 6 bases and 0 bases, in that order; junction bases with no gene match: 6. The CDR3 nucleotides are TGCGCCAGCAGCCCAGGGACTAGCGCTAGCACAGATACGCAGTATTTT. Amino acid sequence: CASSPGTSASTDTQYF.

This chain links TRBV19 with TRBJ2-5; 9 bases are a match to TRBD1. With V trimmed by 2 bases and J by 4 bases, 11 bases remained unmatched. CDR3 length: 17 amino acids. CDR1 is LNHDA and CDR2 is SQIVND in the germline V gene (reference sequence). The CDR3 DNA reads as TGTGCCAGTAGTATATCGGGACAGGGAGGTTTCGGAGAGACCCAGTACTTC. Amino acid sequence: CASSISGQGGFGETQYF. The full variable domain, its missing parts supplied by reference TRBV19 and TRBJ2-5, is DGGITQSPKYLFRKEGQNVTLSCEQNLNHDAMYWYRQDPGQGLRLIYYSQIVNDFQKGDIAEGYSVSREKKESFPLTVTSAQKNPTAFYLCASSISGQGGFGETQYFGPGTRLLVL.

This chain joins TRBV15 and TRBJ2-3; 12 nucleotides line up with TRBD2. The CDR3 has 18 residues. Germline values: CDR1 LNHNV, CDR2 YYDKDF (reference sequence). Trimming cost V 0 bases and J 2 bases; bases outside gene matches: 6. The CDR3 sequence is CATSRDRRTSGNTDTQYF. The CDR3 nucleotides are TGTGCCACCAGCAGAGATCGCAGGACTAGCGGGAACACAGATACGCAGTATTTT.